These T cell receptor beta chains were read from a single sample in a study of T cell changes during pregnancy in multiple sclerosis. Assay used: immunoSEQ multiplex PCR; TCRdb lists only in-frame clones, some missing. The sample yields about 68,000 clones, 90% to 95% seen once. The sample was peripheral blood, taken in the second trimester of pregnancy. These receptors originate from a female donor in good health, enrolled as a control in a pregnancy study. Both conserved end residues are part of each CDR3. The order of the fields is J gene, clone size, D gene, V gene, CDR3 DNA, CDR3 protein. A D gene is named only where the DNA matches it firmly. The size field is filled for only some rows; it gives once, few, many or a size class.

j_call: TRBJ2-4
clone_size: NA
d_call: NA
v_call: TRBV28
cdr3_nt: TGTGCCAGCAGTTTATATCGACAGTTTACGAAATCCGCCAAAAACATTCAGTACTTC
cdr3_aa: CASSLYRQFTKSAKNIQYF

j_call: TRBJ2-1
clone_size: NA
d_call: NA
v_call: TRBV27
cdr3_nt: TGTGCCAGCAGTTTAACCTCCACGGGGGATGAGCAGTTCTTC
cdr3_aa: CASSLTSTGDEQFF

j_call: TRBJ2-7
clone_size: NA
d_call: NA
v_call: TRBV7-8
cdr3_nt: TGTGCCAGCAGCTTAGCTCGTGGACTGTCCTACGAGCAGTACTTC
cdr3_aa: CASSLARGLSYEQYF

j_call: TRBJ2-7
clone_size: NA
d_call: TRBD1
v_call: TRBV7-6
cdr3_nt: TGTGCCAGCAGCTTAGGGACAGGGGCCTCCTACGAGCAGTACTTC
cdr3_aa: CASSLGTGASYEQYF

j_call: TRBJ2-2
clone_size: NA
d_call: TRBD2
v_call: TRBV7-9
cdr3_nt: TGTGCCACCCGGGGAGCGGGAGGGCCACACACCGGGGAGCTGTTTTTT
cdr3_aa: CATRGAGGPHTGELFF

j_call: TRBJ2-7
clone_size: NA
d_call: TRBD2
v_call: TRBV7-3
cdr3_nt: TGTGCCAGCAGCCTCTGGTTGCATAGCGGGGAACACTTCTACGAGCAGTACTTC
cdr3_aa: CASSLWLHSGEHFYEQYF

j_call: TRBJ2-7
clone_size: NA
d_call: TRBD2
v_call: TRBV5-6
cdr3_nt: TGTGCCAGCAGCTGGCAACTAGCGGGAGTCTACGAGCAGTACTTC
cdr3_aa: CASSWQLAGVYEQYF

j_call: TRBJ1-4
clone_size: NA
d_call: NA
v_call: TRBV19
cdr3_nt: TGTGCCAGTAGTATAGATCGGGAAGAAAAACTGTTTTTT
cdr3_aa: CASSIDREEKLFF

j_call: TRBJ1-1
clone_size: NA
d_call: TRBD1
v_call: TRBV11-1
cdr3_nt: TGTGCCAGCAGCTCTTGGACAGGGAACACTGAAGCTTTCTTT
cdr3_aa: CASSSWTGNTEAFF

j_call: TRBJ2-7
clone_size: NA
d_call: NA
v_call: TRBV14
cdr3_nt: TGTGCCAGCAGCCAAGCCGATGAGGGCCCCTACGAGCAGTACTTC
cdr3_aa: CASSQADEGPYEQYF

j_call: TRBJ2-7
clone_size: NA
d_call: NA
v_call: TRBV5-4
cdr3_nt: TGTGCCAGCAGCGTAGACTTTACCTACGAGCAGTACTTC
cdr3_aa: CASSVDFTYEQYF

j_call: TRBJ1-2
clone_size: NA
d_call: TRBD1
v_call: TRBV27
cdr3_nt: TGTGCCAGCAGTTTATACCCGACAGGGGGCCCCTATGGCTACACCTTC
cdr3_aa: CASSLYPTGGPYGYTF

j_call: TRBJ2-1
clone_size: NA
d_call: NA
v_call: TRBV5-6
cdr3_nt: TGTGCCAGCAGCTTGGCTGGGGGCGACTACAATGAGCAGTTCTTC
cdr3_aa: CASSLAGGDYNEQFF

j_call: TRBJ2-7
clone_size: NA
d_call: TRBD2
v_call: TRBV14
cdr3_nt: TGTGCCAGCAGCCAAGAACTAGCGGGCCTCTACGAGCAGTACTTC
cdr3_aa: CASSQELAGLYEQYF

j_call: TRBJ1-2
clone_size: NA
d_call: NA
v_call: TRBV2
cdr3_nt: TGTGCCAGCAGTGAAGCGCGGGCAGGGAGGGCGGATGGCTACACCTTC
cdr3_aa: CASSEARAGRADGYTF

j_call: TRBJ2-7
clone_size: NA
d_call: TRBD1
v_call: TRBV5-6
cdr3_nt: TGTGCCAGCAGCTTGGGAGGGACAGTGAACTACGAGCAGTACTTC
cdr3_aa: CASSLGGTVNYEQYF

j_call: TRBJ2-3
clone_size: NA
d_call: TRBD2
v_call: TRBV7-2
cdr3_nt: TGTGCCAGCAGCTTTCGGGGACTACCTAGCACAGATACGCAGTATTTT
cdr3_aa: CASSFRGLPSTDTQYF

j_call: TRBJ2-7
clone_size: once
d_call: TRBD1
v_call: TRBV15
cdr3_nt: TGTGCCACCAGCAGAGGTTTGGGGACAGTTTACGAGCAGTACTTC
cdr3_aa: CATSRGLGTVYEQYF

j_call: TRBJ2-5
clone_size: NA
d_call: TRBD1
v_call: TRBV5-1
cdr3_nt: TGCGCCAGCAGCCCGAGGACAGGGCGGGAGACCCAGTACTTC
cdr3_aa: CASSPRTGRETQYF

j_call: TRBJ1-5
clone_size: NA
d_call: NA
v_call: TRBV28
cdr3_nt: TGTGCCAGCAGTTTTGGCGGGGAAGCGGGATGGAGCAATCAGCCCCAGCATTTT
cdr3_aa: CASSFGGEAGWSNQPQHF

j_call: TRBJ1-2
clone_size: few
d_call: NA
v_call: TRBV6-5
cdr3_nt: TGTGCCAGCAGTTACGTCCGCACCTTC
cdr3_aa: CASSYVRTF

j_call: TRBJ2-5
clone_size: NA
d_call: TRBD2
v_call: TRBV28
cdr3_nt: TGTGCCAGCAGTCAAACGGCGGGGAGGGGCCAAGAGACCCAGTACTTC
cdr3_aa: CASSQTAGRGQETQYF

j_call: TRBJ1-5
clone_size: NA
d_call: NA
v_call: TRBV30
cdr3_nt: TGTGCCTGGAGTCCCCCTCCCGGGGGAGGCAATCAGCCCCAGCATTTT
cdr3_aa: CAWSPPPGGGNQPQHF

j_call: TRBJ2-5
clone_size: NA
d_call: NA
v_call: TRBV11-2
cdr3_nt: TGTGCCAGCAGCTTAGTGACAGGAGAGACCCAGTACTTC
cdr3_aa: CASSLVTGETQYF

j_call: TRBJ2-7
clone_size: NA
d_call: NA
v_call: TRBV14
cdr3_nt: TGTGCCAGCAGCCAACCTGGGCAGGGGTACGAGCAGTACTTC
cdr3_aa: CASSQPGQGYEQYF

j_call: TRBJ1-2
clone_size: NA
d_call: TRBD1
v_call: TRBV18
cdr3_nt: TGTGCCAGCTCACCACTTTCAGGGGGAAAGTCTGGCTACACCTTC
cdr3_aa: CASSPLSGGKSGYTF

j_call: TRBJ1-2
clone_size: NA
d_call: NA
v_call: TRBV5-4
cdr3_nt: TGTGCCAGCAGCTTGGATAGATCTAACTATGGCTACACCTTC
cdr3_aa: CASSLDRSNYGYTF

j_call: TRBJ2-2
clone_size: NA
d_call: TRBD1
v_call: TRBV4-1
cdr3_nt: TGCGCCAGCAGCCGCCTAGGGACAGAGAACACCGGGGAGCTGTTTTTT
cdr3_aa: CASSRLGTENTGELFF

j_call: TRBJ2-7
clone_size: NA
d_call: NA
v_call: TRBV6-6
cdr3_nt: TGTGCCACCCCGGGGGGCCCAGGATACGAGCAGTACTTC
cdr3_aa: CATPGGPGYEQYF

j_call: TRBJ1-5
clone_size: NA
d_call: TRBD1
v_call: TRBV7-8
cdr3_nt: TGTGCCAGCAGGGGGGACAGGGGGCTTGGCAATCAGCCCCAGCATTTT
cdr3_aa: CASRGDRGLGNQPQHF

j_call: TRBJ2-1
clone_size: NA
d_call: NA
v_call: TRBV2
cdr3_nt: TGTGCCAGCAGTGTATTTAGAAGCGGAGGGGTCTACAATGAGCAGTTCTTC
cdr3_aa: CASSVFRSGGVYNEQFF

j_call: TRBJ2-1
clone_size: NA
d_call: TRBD2
v_call: TRBV6-4
cdr3_nt: TGTGCCAGCAGTGGGGGACTAGCGGGAGGGCAGGGGGAGCAGTTCTTC
cdr3_aa: CASSGGLAGGQGEQFF

j_call: TRBJ2-2
clone_size: NA
d_call: TRBD1
v_call: TRBV9
cdr3_nt: TGTGCCAGCAGCGTGGCAGGGGGCCCACTTATCGTTTCCGGGGAGCTGTTTTTT
cdr3_aa: CASSVAGGPLIVSGELFF

j_call: TRBJ1-4
clone_size: NA
d_call: TRBD1
v_call: TRBV7-6
cdr3_nt: TGTGCCAGCAGCTTAGCAGGGGGCAATGAAAAACTGTTTTTT
cdr3_aa: CASSLAGGNEKLFF

j_call: TRBJ2-5
clone_size: once
d_call: TRBD2
v_call: TRBV25-1
cdr3_nt: TGTGCCAGCAGTGACCCTAGCGGGGGGCAAGAGACCCAGTACTTC
cdr3_aa: CASSDPSGGQETQYF

j_call: TRBJ1-2
clone_size: NA
d_call: TRBD1
v_call: TRBV7-2
cdr3_nt: TGTGCCAGCAGCCGACAGGGGAATGGCTACACCTTC
cdr3_aa: CASSRQGNGYTF

j_call: TRBJ2-7
clone_size: NA
d_call: NA
v_call: TRBV4-1
cdr3_nt: TGCGCCAGCAGCCAATCTTTTTCCTACGAGCAGTACTTC
cdr3_aa: CASSQSFSYEQYF

j_call: TRBJ2-5
clone_size: NA
d_call: NA
v_call: TRBV27
cdr3_nt: TGTGCCAGCAGCCGGGAGTGGCAAGAGACCCAGTACTTC
cdr3_aa: CASSREWQETQYF

j_call: TRBJ2-1
clone_size: once
d_call: TRBD2
v_call: TRBV29-1
cdr3_nt: TGCAGCGGAGGTATTCGAGCGGGAGGGGGAAATGAGCAGTTCTTC
cdr3_aa: CSGGIRAGGGNEQFF

j_call: TRBJ1-6
clone_size: NA
d_call: TRBD1
v_call: TRBV27
cdr3_nt: TGTGCCAGCAGTTTAAGTCCTCGGACAGGGATTTATTCACCCCTCCACTTT
cdr3_aa: CASSLSPRTGIYSPLHF

j_call: TRBJ2-1
clone_size: few
d_call: TRBD2
v_call: TRBV7-9
cdr3_nt: TGTGCCAGCAGCTTAGCTGGCGGGAGGGACCCGTTTTACAATGAGCAGTTCTTC
cdr3_aa: CASSLAGGRDPFYNEQFF

j_call: TRBJ2-3
clone_size: NA
d_call: NA
v_call: TRBV4-1
cdr3_nt: TGCGCCAGCAGCCAAGTATCCGGGGATCTCACAGATACGCAGTATTTT
cdr3_aa: CASSQVSGDLTDTQYF

j_call: TRBJ2-5
clone_size: NA
d_call: NA
v_call: TRBV28
cdr3_nt: TGTGCCAGCAGTTCAGGGGGGATAGCGGAGACCCAGTACTTC
cdr3_aa: CASSSGGIAETQYF

j_call: TRBJ2-1
clone_size: NA
d_call: TRBD1
v_call: TRBV5-1
cdr3_nt: TGCGCCAGCAGCCCAGGGGGCGACTCCTACAATGAGCAGTTCTTC
cdr3_aa: CASSPGGDSYNEQFF

j_call: TRBJ2-3
clone_size: NA
d_call: NA
v_call: TRBV9
cdr3_nt: TGTGCCAGCAGCGTAGGTGCGGGTTCAGATACGCAGTATTTT
cdr3_aa: CASSVGAGSDTQYF

j_call: TRBJ1-4
clone_size: NA
d_call: TRBD1
v_call: TRBV2
cdr3_nt: TGTGCCAGCAGTACCCAAGACAGGGTTTTAGAAAAACTGTTTTTT
cdr3_aa: CASSTQDRVLEKLFF

j_call: TRBJ1-5
clone_size: NA
d_call: TRBD1
v_call: TRBV19
cdr3_nt: TGTGCCAGTAGACAGGGGAATCAGCCCCAGCATTTT
cdr3_aa: CASRQGNQPQHF

j_call: TRBJ1-6
clone_size: once
d_call: NA
v_call: TRBV7-2
cdr3_nt: TGTGCCAGCAGCTTAGGATTTAGGGGAAGAAGTAATTCACCCCTCCACTTT
cdr3_aa: CASSLGFRGRSNSPLHF

j_call: TRBJ2-5
clone_size: NA
d_call: NA
v_call: TRBV7-9
cdr3_nt: TGTGCCAGCAGCTTAGTTTCGCAAGAGACCCAGTACTTC
cdr3_aa: CASSLVSQETQYF

j_call: TRBJ2-3
clone_size: NA
d_call: NA
v_call: TRBV11-2
cdr3_nt: TGTGCCAGCAGCTTAGTTGCGGCGGCCAGCCGGGGCACAGATACGCAGTATTTT
cdr3_aa: CASSLVAAASRGTDTQYF

j_call: TRBJ2-7
clone_size: NA
d_call: TRBD2
v_call: TRBV2
cdr3_nt: TGTGCCAGCATCGGCGGGGGGTTTGGCTCCTACGAGCAGTACTTC
cdr3_aa: CASIGGGFGSYEQYF

j_call: TRBJ1-2
clone_size: NA
d_call: TRBD1
v_call: TRBV5-1
cdr3_nt: TGCGCCAGCAGCCCCGGACAGGGTTTGAGGTATGGCTACACCTTC
cdr3_aa: CASSPGQGLRYGYTF

j_call: TRBJ2-1
clone_size: many
d_call: TRBD2
v_call: TRBV15
cdr3_nt: TGTGCCACCAGCAGAGCTAAGAAGGCGGGAGTGAATGAGCAGTTCTTC
cdr3_aa: CATSRAKKAGVNEQFF

j_call: TRBJ2-3
clone_size: NA
d_call: TRBD2
v_call: TRBV2
cdr3_nt: TGTGCCAGCGGTCCGGGACTAGCGGCCCCAGATACGCAGTATTTT
cdr3_aa: CASGPGLAAPDTQYF